The TCR beta chain described here comes from a study of blood T cell repertoires in COVID-19. The V and J ends lost 11 bases and 10 bases, in that order; junction bases with no gene match: 7. Germline-derived CDR1 and CDR2 are SNHLY and FYNNEI. The CDR3 consists of 12 residues. This table comes from immunoSEQ multiplex PCR, and its TCRdb copy is limited to in-frame clones, with some not included. The table records over 150,000 clones, 80% to 90% of them present only once. The sequence derives from a woman aged 55-75 years who had recovered from COVID-19. The chain has TRBV2 and TRBJ1-6; 8 bases are a match to TRBD1. The source material was peripheral blood. CDR3 in amino acids: CAGKTGDSPLHF. The CDR3 DNA sequence: TGTGCCGGGAAGACAGGGGACTCACCCCTCCACTTT.